This is a list of T cell receptor beta chains from one sample in a study of cytomegalovirus exposure and HLA in healthy donors. Method: immunoSEQ multiplex PCR; TCRdb's copy keeps in-frame clones and lacks some. Of around 79,000 clones listed, 60% to 75% were seen once; the top ten hold approximately 16%. Sequencing used PBMCs. All receptors derive from a woman aged 40 to 55 in good health and CMV-seropositive. The CDR3 runs from the conserved cysteine through the conserved F or W. D genes are given only for firm matches. Clone size is stated in some rows and not others, as once, few, many or a class when expanded.

J | V | length | size | D | DNA | CDR3
TRBJ1-1 | TRBV2 | 14 | NA | NA | TGTGCCAGCAGTGAAAAGAGGGTAAACACTGAAGCTTTCTTT | CASSEKRVNTEAFF
TRBJ2-2 | TRBV6-5 | 15 | few | TRBD2 | TGTGCCAGCAGATTGGGACTAGCGGGGGGGAGGGAGCTGTTTTTT | CASRLGLAGGRELFF
TRBJ2-7 | TRBV7-8 | 16 | few | TRBD1 | TGTGCCAGCAGCTTAGCGCATGGGACAGGGGCGGAAGAGCAGTACTTC | CASSLAHGTGAEEQYF
TRBJ1-5 | TRBV7-2 | 14 | NA | NA | TGTGCCAGCAGCTTATCAGCACCGGGTCAGCCCCAGCATTTT | CASSLSAPGQPQHF
TRBJ1-1 | TRBV15 | 14 | few | NA | TGTGCCACCAGCAGAGCACACAGGGAAGGGGCACCTTTCTTT | CATSRAHREGAPFF
TRBJ2-3 | TRBV7-2 | 16 | NA | NA | TGTGCCAGCAGCTTAACTAGGTCTGTGGGAACAGATACGCAGTATTTT | CASSLTRSVGTDTQYF
TRBJ2-7 | TRBV5-1 | 13 | once | NA | TGCGCCAGCAGCTGGGGACAAACATACGAGCAGTACTTC | CASSWGQTYEQYF
TRBJ2-5 | TRBV5-1 | 14 | NA | TRBD2 | TGCGCCAGCAGCCCAGCCGGACTAGTGGAGACCCAGTACTTC | CASSPAGLVETQYF
TRBJ2-2 | TRBV4-1 | 17 | NA | NA | TGCGCCAGCAGCCCGGGCCTCCAGCGGACCAACACCGGGGAGCTGTTTTTT | CASSPGLQRTNTGELFF
TRBJ1-1 | TRBV7-2 | 17 | NA | NA | TGTGCCAGCAGCTCCAGGACAACAGGGATGGGGAACACTGAAGCTTTCTTT | CASSSRTTGMGNTEAFF
TRBJ1-2 | TRBV6-6 | 14 | NA | NA | TGTGCCAGCAGCACCCAACAGAATAGCTATGGCTACACCTTC | CASSTQQNSYGYTF
TRBJ2-5 | TRBV7-2 | 12 | NA | TRBD1 | TGTGCCAGCAGCGGCAGACAGGGGACCCAGTACTTC | CASSGRQGTQYF
TRBJ1-5 | TRBV7-2 | 13 | NA | NA | TGTGCCAGCAGCTTCGACAGAGCTCAGCCCCAGCATTTT | CASSFDRAQPQHF
TRBJ2-7 | TRBV6-5 | 14 | NA | TRBD2 | TGTGCCAGCAGTACAACTAGCGGGAGACGCGAGCAGTACTTC | CASSTTSGRREQYF
TRBJ1-5 | TRBV28 | 14 | NA | NA | TGTGCCAGCAGTTCCAGGGAACCGTATCAGCCCCAGCATTTT | CASSSREPYQPQHF
TRBJ1-2 | TRBV29-1 | 14 | NA | NA | TGCAGCGTCCGCGTAGGTGGCGGCAACTATGGCTACACCTTC | CSVRVGGGNYGYTF
TRBJ1-4 | TRBV7-2 | 17 | NA | TRBD1 | TGTGCCAGCAGCCTCTCCACCCGGACAGGGGGAAATGAAAAACTGTTTTTT | CASSLSTRTGGNEKLFF
TRBJ1-1 | TRBV30 | 12 | NA | TRBD1 | TGTGCCTGGAGCATGAATGACAGGGGGGCTTTCTTT | CAWSMNDRGAFF
TRBJ2-7 | TRBV30 | 16 | NA | TRBD1 | TGTGCCTGGAGTGTTCGGGCGACAGGGAAACACTACGAGCAGTACTTC | CAWSVRATGKHYEQYF
TRBJ2-3 | TRBV29-1 | 11 | NA | NA | TGCAGCGTGCAGTTCCCAGATACGCAGTATTTT | CSVQFPDTQYF
TRBJ2-3 | TRBV28 | 14 | NA | TRBD1 | TGTGCCAGCCTCGGACAGGGGGCCGCAGATACGCAGTATTTT | CASLGQGAADTQYF
TRBJ2-7 | TRBV5-4 | 17 | NA | TRBD2 | TGTGCCAGCAGCTTGCAGGGTGGCGCGGGGGGGACCTACGAGCAGTACTTC | CASSLQGGAGGTYEQYF
TRBJ2-3 | TRBV5-1 | 19 | NA | TRBD2 | TGCGCCAGCAGCTTGGGGGGGTCCGGAGCGGGGGCCCTCACAGATACGCAGTATTTT | CASSLGGSGAGALTDTQYF
TRBJ2-7 | TRBV6-6 | 16 | few | TRBD1 | TGTGCCAGCAGTTTCTCTAAGGAGACAGGGACCTACGAGCAGTACTTC | CASSFSKETGTYEQYF
TRBJ2-5 | TRBV7-6 | 15 | NA | NA | TGTGCCAGCAGCTTAGAAACAGGTTGGCAAGAGACCCAGTACTTC | CASSLETGWQETQYF
TRBJ2-3 | TRBV6-1 | 15 | NA | TRBD2 | TGTGCCAGCATCGGGGGAGGGCCAAGGACAGATACGCAGTATTTT | CASIGGGPRTDTQYF
TRBJ2-7 | TRBV5-6 | 14 | NA | NA | TGTGCCAGCAGCTTAAACAGGGTCCTCTACGAGCAGTACTTC | CASSLNRVLYEQYF
TRBJ2-3 | TRBV6-1 | 11 | NA | NA | TGTGCCAGCACCTTTGCAGATACGCAGTATTTT | CASTFADTQYF
TRBJ1-5 | TRBV5-1 | 15 | NA | TRBD1 | TGCGCCAGCAGCTTTACTACAGGGGGCTCTCAGCCCCAGCATTTT | CASSFTTGGSQPQHF
TRBJ1-3 | TRBV7-2 | 14 | few | NA | TGTGCCAGCAGCTTCTCAGGGTCTCGGAACACCATATATTTT | CASSFSGSRNTIYF
TRBJ1-5 | TRBV28 | 13 | NA | NA | TGTGCCAGCAGTTGGACAGGCAATCAGCCCCAGCATTTT | CASSWTGNQPQHF
TRBJ2-5 | TRBV7-7 | 13 | NA | NA | TGTGCTAGCTCTAAAGGCGAAGGGGGGACCCAGTACTTC | CASSKGEGGTQYF
TRBJ2-1 | TRBV6-4 | 13 | NA | NA | TGTGCCAGCAGTGCGGACAGCCAGAACAAGCAGTTCTTC | CASSADSQNKQFF
TRBJ1-1 | TRBV18 | 15 | few | TRBD1 | TGTGCCAGCTCCCTTTCCGGACAGGGGGCTGGGGGAGCTTTCTTT | CASSLSGQGAGGAFF
TRBJ1-1 | TRBV6-5 | 14 | NA | NA | TGTGCCAGCAGTTACTCCTCCTCGCCGACAAGTGCTTTCTTT | CASSYSSSPTSAFF
TRBJ1-4 | TRBV27 | 17 | NA | TRBD1 | TGTGCCAGCAGCGAGACAGGGGGCGGGATAAAAGTGGAAAAACTGTTTTTT | CASSETGGGIKVEKLFF
TRBJ1-4 | TRBV11-2 | 16 | NA | NA | TGTGCCAGCAGCTTAGGACAGGCTCCAAGTAATGAAAAACTGTTTTTT | CASSLGQAPSNEKLFF
TRBJ1-4 | TRBV19 | 14 | NA | NA | TGTGCCAGTAGTACCGGAGGGGCGGGCGAAAAACTGTTTTTT | CASSTGGAGEKLFF
TRBJ1-3 | TRBV6-6 | 16 | NA | NA | TGTGCCAGCAGACCCAGGACAGCGGACCTTGGAAACACCATATATTTT | CASRPRTADLGNTIYF
TRBJ1-2 | TRBV7-6 | 15 | NA | TRBD1 | TGTGCCAGCAGCTTCCGGACAGGGATCGACTATGGCTACACCTTC | CASSFRTGIDYGYTF
TRBJ2-3 | TRBV9 | 16 | NA | TRBD2 | TGTGCCAGCAGCGTAAACCCGGGACTAGGCACAGATACGCAGTATTTT | CASSVNPGLGTDTQYF
TRBJ2-2 | TRBV7-8 | 14 | NA | NA | TGTGCCAGCAGCTCAGGGGACGGCACCGGGGAGCTGTTTTTT | CASSSGDGTGELFF
TRBJ1-1 | TRBV7-3 | 14 | NA | TRBD1 | TGTGCCAGCAGCCCACAGGGGACCAGCACTGAAGCTTTCTTT | CASSPQGTSTEAFF
TRBJ2-1 | TRBV7-3 | 16 | NA | TRBD2 | TGTGCCAGCAGCTTGCGGTTAGTAGCGGGGAAGAATGAGCAGTTCTTC | CASSLRLVAGKNEQFF
TRBJ2-5 | TRBV11-2 | 15 | NA | NA | TGTGCCAGCAGCTCCGAGCGTGGGTTCGGGGAGACCCAGTACTTC | CASSSERGFGETQYF
TRBJ1-5 | TRBV7-8 | 16 | few | NA | TGTGCCAGCAGCTTAGCGGGGAGTAGTGCTAATCAGCCCCAGCATTTT | CASSLAGSSANQPQHF
TRBJ2-5 | TRBV4-3 | 14 | NA | NA | TGCGCCAGCAGCCAAGACAGGGATGGAGAGACCCAGTACTTC | CASSQDRDGETQYF
TRBJ1-2 | TRBV29-1 | 12 | NA | NA | TGCAGCGGCGGACAGACTAACTATGGCTACACCTTC | CSGGQTNYGYTF